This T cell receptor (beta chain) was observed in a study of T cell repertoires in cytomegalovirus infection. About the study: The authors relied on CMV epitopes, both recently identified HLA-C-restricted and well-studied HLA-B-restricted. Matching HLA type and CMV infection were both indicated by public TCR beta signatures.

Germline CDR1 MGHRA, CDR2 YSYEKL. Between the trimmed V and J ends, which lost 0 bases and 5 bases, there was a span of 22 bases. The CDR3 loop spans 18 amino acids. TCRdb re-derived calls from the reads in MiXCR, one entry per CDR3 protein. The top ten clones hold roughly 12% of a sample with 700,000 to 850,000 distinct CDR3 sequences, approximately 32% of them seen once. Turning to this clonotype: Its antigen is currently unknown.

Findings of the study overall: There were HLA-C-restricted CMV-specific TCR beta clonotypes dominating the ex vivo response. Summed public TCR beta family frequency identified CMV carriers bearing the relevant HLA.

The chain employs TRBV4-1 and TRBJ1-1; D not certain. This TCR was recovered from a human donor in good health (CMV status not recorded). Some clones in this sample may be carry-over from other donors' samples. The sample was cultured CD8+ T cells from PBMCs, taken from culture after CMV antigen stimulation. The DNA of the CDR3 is TGCGCCAGCAGCCAAGACCCTATTTCCCGACCCTCGGGGACTGAAGCTTTCTTT. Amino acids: CASSQDPISRPSGTEAFF.